This is a list of T cell receptor beta chains from one sample in a study of identifying expanded T cells in peripheral blood. Generated by immunoSEQ multiplex PCR, the TCRdb table keeps only in-frame clones and is missing some. This sample has 120,000 or so clones, with over 65% found just once. The material sequenced was blood. These receptors were obtained from a person between 18 and 69 years old in good health. The CDR3 runs from the conserved cysteine through the conserved F or W. The D gene is left open where the match is weak. Some rows have no size entry. The others give once, few or many, or a class for an expanded clone.

CDR3aa	CDR3nt	abundance	d_gene	v_gene	j_gene
CASSPPQQGTYEQYF	TGTGCCAGCAGCCCGCCCCAACAGGGAACCTACGAGCAGTACTTC	.	.	TRBV6-6	TRBJ2-7
CASSSIQGAGNTIYF	TGTGCCAGCAGCTCCATACAGGGGGCTGGAAACACCATATATTTT	.	TRBD1	TRBV7-9	TRBJ1-3
CASSQAQGYGYTF	TGCGCCAGCAGCCAAGCACAGGGATATGGCTACACCTTC	few	.	TRBV4-3	TRBJ1-2
CASSQRLLLGAGQPQHF	TGCGCCAGCAGCCAGCGACTCTTGTTAGGCGCGGGTCAGCCCCAGCATTTT	.	.	TRBV4-3	TRBJ1-5
CASSDSHNPRDYQYF	TGTGCCAGCAGCGATTCCCACAATCCCCGGGACTACCAGTACTTC	.	TRBD2	TRBV25-1	TRBJ2-5
CASSPGWGQMNTEAFF	TGTGCCAGCTCACCAGGGTGGGGACAGATGAACACTGAAGCTTTCTTT	once	TRBD1	TRBV18	TRBJ1-1
CASSPVVSGSTYEQYF	TGTGCCAGCAGCCCAGTCGTCTCGGGAAGCACCTACGAGCAGTACTTC	.	.	TRBV7-6	TRBJ2-7
CSVEFGGEKLFF	TGCAGCGTTGAATTCGGGGGTGAAAAACTGTTTTTT	.	.	TRBV29-1	TRBJ1-4
CASSLPTDTQYF	TGTGCCAGCAGCTTACCCACAGATACGCAGTATTTT	.	.	TRBV11-2	TRBJ2-3
CASSSRVEGYEQYF	TGTGCCAGCAGCTCACGGGTGGAGGGGTACGAGCAGTACTTC	.	.	TRBV7-2	TRBJ2-7
CASESDSGANVLTF	TGTGCCAGCGAGAGCGATTCAGGGGCCAACGTCCTGACTTTC	.	.	TRBV2	TRBJ2-6
CAWSVVSGWSEAFF	TGTGCCTGGAGTGTTGTCAGTGGATGGTCTGAAGCTTTCTTT	few	.	TRBV30	TRBJ1-1
CASRNPGGPPEAFF	TGTGCCAGCAGAAATCCGGGGGGCCCCCCTGAAGCTTTCTTT	.	.	TRBV2	TRBJ1-1
CASSQGAGGFPTDTQYF	TGTGCCAGCAGCCAGGGAGCAGGGGGCTTCCCCACAGATACGCAGTATTTT	.	TRBD1	TRBV13	TRBJ2-3
CASSEVRMNTEAFF	TGTGCCAGCAGTGAGGTCCGGATGAACACTGAAGCTTTCTTT	.	.	TRBV6-1	TRBJ1-1
CASSFDRGNRYEQYF	TGTGCCAGCAGCTTCGACAGGGGAAATCGATACGAGCAGTACTTC	.	TRBD1	TRBV11-2	TRBJ2-7
CASSSGRAQPQHF	TGTGCCAGCAGCTCCGGGCGAGCACAGCCCCAGCATTTT	.	.	TRBV7-2	TRBJ1-5
CASSGTSEDGDYGYTF	TGTGCCAGCAGCGGCACATCGGAGGACGGGGACTATGGCTACACCTTC	.	.	TRBV7-9	TRBJ1-2
CSASASYGYTF	TGCAGTGCTAGTGCCAGTTATGGCTACACCTTC	.	.	TRBV20-1	TRBJ1-2
CASSVMGTPNTEAFF	TGTGCCAGCAGCGTAATGGGGACACCGAACACTGAAGCTTTCTTT	.	.	TRBV9	TRBJ1-1
CASSESLTGELFF	TGCGCCAGCAGTGAGTCGTTGACCGGGGAGCTGTTTTTT	.	.	TRBV10-1	TRBJ2-2
CASSHNGPGETQYF	TGTGCCAGCTCGCACAATGGACCGGGGGAGACCCAGTACTTC	once	.	TRBV18	TRBJ2-5
CASSYDGGSGNTIYF	TGTGCCAGCAGTTACGACGGGGGTAGTGGAAACACCATATATTTT	.	.	TRBV6-5	TRBJ1-3
CASSFGQASSGNTIYF	TGCGCCAGCAGCTTCGGACAGGCCAGCTCTGGAAACACCATATATTTT	.	TRBD1	TRBV5-1	TRBJ1-3